Sequencing of this TCR beta chain was carried out in a study of T cells after yellow fever vaccination. General study results and limits: A weaker secondary response peaked on day 5, the primary on day 15. Overall, a small share of clonotypes was seen in both CD4 and CD8 compartments.

Each CDR3 protein is one row after TCRdb ran MiXCR on the 5' RACE reads. The sample comprises hundreds of thousands of distinct CDR3 sequences, roughly 6.2% of which are singletons, and 15% rests with the top ten. Germline CDR1 is SGHTA and CDR2 is FQGTGA. The CDR3 covers 15 residues. V shed 2 bases and J 4 bases; nucleotides not matched to a gene: 5. As concerns this clonotype: The antigen is undetermined.

V usage is TRBV7-3 and J usage is TRBJ2-5; TRBD2 aligns across 9 bases. This receptor was obtained from a man younger than 40 who received the YFV17D yellow fever vaccine. The material was PBMCs, obtained 5 days after the yellow fever booster vaccination. The CDR3 region is CASSLAGGRRETQYF. CDR3 coding DNA: TGTGCCAGCAGCTTAGCGGGAGGGCGTCGAGAGACCCAGTACTTC.